This is a list of T cell receptor beta chains from one sample in a study of blood T cell repertoires in COVID-19. Only in-frame clones appear in the TCRdb table, and some are missing; sequencing was by immunoSEQ multiplex PCR. The table lists about 180,000 clones, roughly 88% of them singletons. Sequencing used PBMCs or T cells enriched from blood (not recorded which). The origin of the receptors is a woman aged 18 to 35 who had recovered from COVID-19. Both conserved end residues are part of each CDR3. D genes are given only for firm matches. For some rows the clone size is stated as once, few or many, or as a class when expanded; others skip it.

j_gene: TRBJ2-5; v_gene: TRBV7-9; d_gene: -; abundance: -; len: 13; CDR3nt: TGTGCCAGCAGCTACAGCCCTCAAGAGACCCAGTACTTC; CDR3aa: CASSYSPQETQYF
j_gene: TRBJ2-3; v_gene: TRBV7-2; d_gene: TRBD2; abundance: -; len: 15; CDR3nt: TGTGCCAGCAGCCCGCTGACTAGCGGGGGGGGCCGCCGGTATTTT; CDR3aa: CASSPLTSGGGRRYF
j_gene: TRBJ2-7; v_gene: TRBV7-2; d_gene: TRBD2; abundance: -; len: 15; CDR3nt: TGTGCCAGCAGCTTAGACCTTCGGGGGGTCTACGAGCAGTACTTC; CDR3aa: CASSLDLRGVYEQYF
j_gene: TRBJ1-3; v_gene: TRBV7-9; d_gene: TRBD1; abundance: -; len: 16; CDR3nt: TGTGCCAGCAGCTCACAGGGGGAAAGATCTGGAAACACCATATATTTT; CDR3aa: CASSSQGERSGNTIYF
j_gene: TRBJ2-2; v_gene: TRBV4-2; d_gene: TRBD1; abundance: -; len: 18; CDR3nt: TGTGCCAGCAGCCGTGGGACCGGGACAGGGGTTCTCGCCGGGGAGCTGTTTTTT; CDR3aa: CASSRGTGTGVLAGELFF
j_gene: TRBJ2-5; v_gene: TRBV7-6; d_gene: TRBD1; abundance: once; len: 15; CDR3nt: TGTGCCAGCAGCACAGAGGGGGCCCTTGGGGAGACCCAGTACTTC; CDR3aa: CASSTEGALGETQYF
j_gene: TRBJ2-5; v_gene: TRBV6-5; d_gene: TRBD2; abundance: -; len: 12; CDR3nt: TGTGCCAGCAGCTTAGCGGGGGGGTACCAGTACTTC; CDR3aa: CASSLAGGYQYF
j_gene: TRBJ2-7; v_gene: TRBV30; d_gene: TRBD2; abundance: -; len: 15; CDR3nt: TGTGCCTGGAGCGAAACTAGCGGCAACTCCTACGAGCAGTACTTC; CDR3aa: CAWSETSGNSYEQYF
j_gene: TRBJ2-6; v_gene: TRBV4-2; d_gene: TRBD2; abundance: -; len: 19; CDR3nt: TGTGCCAGCAGCCAAGATGGGACTAGCGGGATTTCTGGGGCCAACGTCCTGACTTTC; CDR3aa: CASSQDGTSGISGANVLTF
j_gene: TRBJ2-3; v_gene: TRBV29-1; d_gene: TRBD1; abundance: -; len: 15; CDR3nt: TGCAGCGTTGATAGGGACAGGGGGGTAACAGATACGCAGTATTTT; CDR3aa: CSVDRDRGVTDTQYF
j_gene: TRBJ2-1; v_gene: TRBV14; d_gene: TRBD2; abundance: -; len: 15; CDR3nt: TGTGCCAGCTGCTCTCGGGGGGTCGTCTACAATGAGCAGTTCTTC; CDR3aa: CASCSRGVVYNEQFF
j_gene: TRBJ1-3; v_gene: TRBV7-8; d_gene: -; abundance: -; len: 15; CDR3nt: TGTGCCAGCAGCTTAGTCAGGGCCACTGGAAACACCATATATTTT; CDR3aa: CASSLVRATGNTIYF
j_gene: TRBJ2-7; v_gene: TRBV23-1; d_gene: TRBD1; abundance: -; len: 14; CDR3nt: TGCGCCAGCACCGACCGGCAGGGGGCGAATGAGCAGTACTTC; CDR3aa: CASTDRQGANEQYF
j_gene: TRBJ1-2; v_gene: TRBV12-3/TRBV12-4; d_gene: -; abundance: -; len: 12; CDR3nt: TGTGCCACCCGGGAGGGTAACTATGGCTACACCTTC; CDR3aa: CATREGNYGYTF
j_gene: TRBJ1-5; v_gene: TRBV6-2/TRBV6-3; d_gene: TRBD1; abundance: -; len: 14; CDR3nt: TGTGCCAGCAGCCGGACAGGGGGCAATCAGCCCCAGCATTTT; CDR3aa: CASSRTGGNQPQHF
j_gene: TRBJ1-4; v_gene: TRBV6-4; d_gene: -; abundance: once; len: 16; CDR3nt: TGTGCCAGCAGTGACTACACAGGACCTGGGGGGGAAAAACTGTTTTTT; CDR3aa: CASSDYTGPGGEKLFF
j_gene: TRBJ2-7; v_gene: TRBV5-6; d_gene: -; abundance: -; len: 10; CDR3nt: TGTGCCAGCGGCCGTCACGAGCAGTACTTC; CDR3aa: CASGRHEQYF
j_gene: TRBJ1-5; v_gene: TRBV6-1; d_gene: -; abundance: -; len: 13; CDR3nt: TGTGCCTTGAGGCGGGGGGAGTACCAGCCCCAGCATTTT; CDR3aa: CALRRGEYQPQHF
j_gene: TRBJ2-3; v_gene: TRBV2; d_gene: -; abundance: -; len: 17; CDR3nt: TGTGCCAGCAGTGAAGAGATAGGGGAATTACCAACAGATACGCAGTATTTT; CDR3aa: CASSEEIGELPTDTQYF
j_gene: TRBJ1-2; v_gene: TRBV3-1/TRBV3-2; d_gene: -; abundance: once; len: 14; CDR3nt: TGTGCCAGCAGCCAAGATGGGGGGGCGCGTGGCTACACCTTC; CDR3aa: CASSQDGGARGYTF
j_gene: TRBJ1-1; v_gene: TRBV5-5; d_gene: -; abundance: -; len: 15; CDR3nt: TGTGCCAGCAGCCCGAGGGCACCGCCGAACACTGAAGCTTTCTTT; CDR3aa: CASSPRAPPNTEAFF
j_gene: TRBJ2-2; v_gene: TRBV13; d_gene: -; abundance: -; len: 17; CDR3nt: TGTGCCAGCAGTTCGCCCCAAGACAGCGCGAACACCGGGGAGCTGTTTTTT; CDR3aa: CASSSPQDSANTGELFF
j_gene: TRBJ1-3; v_gene: TRBV27; d_gene: TRBD1; abundance: -; len: 15; CDR3nt: TGTGCCAGCAGCCCGACAGGGGGCGATGGAAACACCATATATTTT; CDR3aa: CASSPTGGDGNTIYF
j_gene: TRBJ1-1; v_gene: TRBV11-3; d_gene: -; abundance: few; len: 13; CDR3nt: TGTGCCAGCAGCTTAGCGCAGGGGAGTAGAGCTTTCTTT; CDR3aa: CASSLAQGSRAFF
j_gene: TRBJ2-5; v_gene: TRBV21-1; d_gene: -; abundance: -; len: 14; CDR3nt: TGTGCCAGCAGCAAGCAGGGTCCGCAAGAGACCCAGTACTTC; CDR3aa: CASSKQGPQETQYF
j_gene: TRBJ2-7; v_gene: TRBV4-3; d_gene: -; abundance: -; len: 17; CDR3nt: TGCGCCAGCAGCCAAGGGGGTCCCAGGGGTCCCCCCTACGAGCAGTACTTC; CDR3aa: CASSQGGPRGPPYEQYF
j_gene: TRBJ2-3; v_gene: TRBV24-1; d_gene: -; abundance: -; len: 13; CDR3nt: TGTGCCACGAGAGGGATAAACACAGATACGCAGTATTTT; CDR3aa: CATRGINTDTQYF
j_gene: TRBJ1-1; v_gene: TRBV19; d_gene: TRBD1; abundance: -; len: 16; CDR3nt: TGTGCCAGTACGGACAGGGGACTTACAATGAACACTGAAGCTTTCTTT; CDR3aa: CASTDRGLTMNTEAFF
j_gene: TRBJ2-2; v_gene: TRBV10-3; d_gene: TRBD2; abundance: once; len: 14; CDR3nt: TGTGCCATCAGTGAGGGGCGGGAGTCCGGGGAGCTGTTTTTT; CDR3aa: CAISEGRESGELFF
j_gene: TRBJ1-1; v_gene: TRBV19; d_gene: -; abundance: -; len: 13; CDR3nt: TGTGCCAGTATACGGGAGCTGAACACTGAAGCTTTCTTT; CDR3aa: CASIRELNTEAFF
j_gene: TRBJ2-5; v_gene: TRBV28; d_gene: TRBD2; abundance: -; len: 14; CDR3nt: TGTGCCAGCAGTTTTGGCCTAGCGGTGGAGACCCAGTACTTC; CDR3aa: CASSFGLAVETQYF
j_gene: TRBJ1-6; v_gene: TRBV28; d_gene: TRBD1; abundance: -; len: 14; CDR3nt: TGTGCCAGCAGTTTGACAGGGGGTAATTCACCCCTCCACTTT; CDR3aa: CASSLTGGNSPLHF
j_gene: TRBJ1-2; v_gene: TRBV10-3; d_gene: TRBD1; abundance: -; len: 13; CDR3nt: TGTGCCATCACCACGGACAGGGACTATGGCTACACCTTC; CDR3aa: CAITTDRDYGYTF
j_gene: TRBJ1-1; v_gene: TRBV3-1/TRBV3-2; d_gene: -; abundance: -; len: 14; CDR3nt: TGTGCCAGCAGCCACCGTGGGAGGGACACTGAAGCTTTCTTT; CDR3aa: CASSHRGRDTEAFF
j_gene: TRBJ1-2; v_gene: TRBV5-1; d_gene: -; abundance: -; len: 13; CDR3nt: TGCGCCAGCAGCAAGGGGACAAACTATGGCTACACCTTC; CDR3aa: CASSKGTNYGYTF
j_gene: TRBJ1-2; v_gene: TRBV10-3; d_gene: -; abundance: -; len: 12; CDR3nt: TGTGCCATCAGTGACCCCGCTAAAGGCTACACCTTC; CDR3aa: CAISDPAKGYTF
j_gene: TRBJ2-3; v_gene: TRBV7-2; d_gene: TRBD1; abundance: -; len: 15; CDR3nt: TGTGCCAGCAGCTTAGGGGGACAGGGGAGGGATACGCAGTATTTT; CDR3aa: CASSLGGQGRDTQYF
j_gene: TRBJ1-1; v_gene: TRBV28; d_gene: TRBD1; abundance: -; len: 13; CDR3nt: TGTGCCAGCAAAACAGGGGTGAACACTGAAGCTTTCTTT; CDR3aa: CASKTGVNTEAFF
j_gene: TRBJ1-5; v_gene: TRBV4-1; d_gene: -; abundance: -; len: 15; CDR3nt: TGCGCCAGCAGCCAAGATCATGATAGTCGGCAGCCCCAGCATTTT; CDR3aa: CASSQDHDSRQPQHF
j_gene: TRBJ2-5; v_gene: TRBV24-1; d_gene: -; abundance: -; len: 11; CDR3nt: TGTGCCACCGGGCTTGGAGAGACCCAGTACTTC; CDR3aa: CATGLGETQYF
j_gene: TRBJ1-6; v_gene: TRBV6-5; d_gene: TRBD1; abundance: once; len: 15; CDR3nt: TGTGCCAGCAGGATACACAGGGGCGATAATTCACCCCTCCACTTT; CDR3aa: CASRIHRGDNSPLHF
j_gene: TRBJ2-7; v_gene: TRBV7-9; d_gene: -; abundance: -; len: 14; CDR3nt: TGTGCCAGCAGCCACCTAGACAGAACCTACGAGCAGTACTTC; CDR3aa: CASSHLDRTYEQYF
j_gene: TRBJ1-4; v_gene: TRBV2; d_gene: TRBD1; abundance: -; len: 16; CDR3nt: TGTGCCAGCAGTGAAGCGCCGGGACAGGGAAATGAAAAACTGTTTTTT; CDR3aa: CASSEAPGQGNEKLFF
j_gene: TRBJ1-4; v_gene: TRBV19; d_gene: TRBD1; abundance: -; len: 14; CDR3nt: TGTGCCAGTAGTATTGACAGGGAGGATGAAAAACTGTTTTTT; CDR3aa: CASSIDREDEKLFF
j_gene: TRBJ1-3; v_gene: TRBV27; d_gene: -; abundance: -; len: 15; CDR3nt: TGTGCCAGCAGTCCACAGGCCTACTCTGGAAACACCATATATTTT; CDR3aa: CASSPQAYSGNTIYF
j_gene: TRBJ1-5; v_gene: TRBV28; d_gene: -; abundance: -; len: 12; CDR3nt: TGTGCCAGCAGTTTATCGGTTCAGCCCCAGCATTTT; CDR3aa: CASSLSVQPQHF
j_gene: TRBJ2-5; v_gene: TRBV28; d_gene: TRBD2; abundance: once; len: 16; CDR3nt: TGTGCCAGCAGGGGACTAGCGTTTCTGGTCGCGAAGACCCAGTACTTC; CDR3aa: CASRGLAFLVAKTQYF
j_gene: TRBJ2-7; v_gene: TRBV7-2; d_gene: -; abundance: -; len: 14; CDR3nt: TGTGCCAGCAGCATTCCGACTGGCTCCTACGAGCAGTACTTC; CDR3aa: CASSIPTGSYEQYF
j_gene: TRBJ1-6; v_gene: TRBV6-6; d_gene: TRBD1; abundance: -; len: 15; CDR3nt: TGTGCCAGCGGAACACAGGGGGCGGGCAATTCACCCCTCCACTTT; CDR3aa: CASGTQGAGNSPLHF
j_gene: TRBJ2-7; v_gene: TRBV2; d_gene: -; abundance: -; len: 13; CDR3nt: TGTGCCAGCACGGCCCCCGGGGACTACGAGCAGTACTTC; CDR3aa: CASTAPGDYEQYF
j_gene: TRBJ1-2; v_gene: TRBV19; d_gene: TRBD1; abundance: -; len: 18; CDR3nt: TGTGCCAGTAGTACTCGCCCGGGACAGGGGTTTGTGACGTATGGCTACACCTTC; CDR3aa: CASSTRPGQGFVTYGYTF
j_gene: TRBJ2-3; v_gene: TRBV4-1; d_gene: TRBD1; abundance: -; len: 18; CDR3nt: TGCGCCAGCAGCCAGGCTAATACAGGGGGCGCTTTTACAGATACGCAGTATTTT; CDR3aa: CASSQANTGGAFTDTQYF
j_gene: TRBJ2-7; v_gene: TRBV29-1; d_gene: TRBD1; abundance: -; len: 11; CDR3nt: TGCAGCGCGGGACAGGGCTACGAGCAGTACTTC; CDR3aa: CSAGQGYEQYF
j_gene: TRBJ2-5; v_gene: TRBV11-2; d_gene: -; abundance: -; len: 15; CDR3nt: TGTGCCAGCAGCCAAACGGGGGGCTATGGAGAGACCCAGTACTTC; CDR3aa: CASSQTGGYGETQYF
j_gene: TRBJ1-2; v_gene: TRBV29-1; d_gene: -; abundance: once; len: 11; CDR3nt: TGCAGCGTTGAAGGATTAGATGGCTACACCTTC; CDR3aa: CSVEGLDGYTF
j_gene: TRBJ1-2; v_gene: TRBV18; d_gene: -; abundance: -; len: 13; CDR3nt: TGTGCCAGCTCACCCGGGAAAAACTATGGCTACACCTTC; CDR3aa: CASSPGKNYGYTF
j_gene: TRBJ1-3; v_gene: TRBV19; d_gene: TRBD1; abundance: -; len: 16; CDR3nt: TGTGCCAGTATCCCGGGGCAGGGGGCGCCTGGAAACACCATATATTTT; CDR3aa: CASIPGQGAPGNTIYF